These T cell receptor beta chains were read from a single sample in a study of blood T cells in healthy people across ages. TCRdb fed the 5' RACE reads into MiXCR, producing one record per CDR3 protein. The sample records 700,000 or so distinct CDR3 sequences, around two fifths being singletons. Input material: blood. The receptors here all came from a man aged 80 or over in good health. Each CDR3 is given with its conserved first and last residue. Each record gives: CDR3 DNA, CDR3 protein, J gene, V gene, D gene, clone size. The D gene is left open where the match is weak. Expanded clones are given a class, and other clones once, few, many or no size at all.

TGCAGTGCCGTCGGGGGGGAGAAGGCCTACAATGAGCAGTTCTTC	CSAVGGEKAYNEQFF	TRBJ2-1	TRBV20-1	TRBD2	few
TGTGCCAGCAGTTACTCCGGCTCGGTGGGGGTGACCTACGAGCAGTACTTC	CASSYSGSVGVTYEQYF	TRBJ2-7	TRBV6-5	NA	NA
TGCAGTGTACCGGGGGGGCTAGCGGCCACCTACGAGCAGTACTTC	CSVPGGLAATYEQYF	TRBJ2-7	TRBV20-1	TRBD2	few
TGTGCCAGCAGACGAATAGCGGGGGGCCACGAAGAGACCCAGTACTTC	CASRRIAGGHEETQYF	TRBJ2-5	TRBV7-2	TRBD2	NA
TGCAGCGCCCGGGGGGGCAGGACGAACGAGCAGTACTTC	CSARGGRTNEQYF	TRBJ2-7	TRBV29-1	TRBD2	many
TGCGCCAGCAGCCAAGACACAGTAACCTACAATGAGCAGTTCTTC	CASSQDTVTYNEQFF	TRBJ2-1	TRBV4-3	NA	NA
TGTGCCAGCAGCTTATTAGGTGGTAGTGGGGCCTACAATGAGCAGTTCTTC	CASSLLGGSGAYNEQFF	TRBJ2-1	TRBV7-8	NA	few
TGTGCCAGCAGCTTAGATCAGGGGGGGGTCGGGGAGCTGTTTTTT	CASSLDQGGVGELFF	TRBJ2-2	TRBV7-2	NA	few
TGTACCAGCAGCCAAGATCCGGGGGCCTCCTACGAGCAGTACTTC	CTSSQDPGASYEQYF	TRBJ2-7	TRBV3-1	NA	once
TGTGCCAGCAGCCCTTCCAGCTATGGCTACACCTTC	CASSPSSYGYTF	TRBJ1-2	TRBV7-9	NA	NA
TGTGCCACATGGGACTCGGCCAGGGAGGGGGCCCAAGAGACCCAGTACTTC	CATWDSAREGAQETQYF	TRBJ2-5	TRBV6-6	NA	few
TGTGCCAGCAGTTCCCGGGTCCGGGGCACCGGGGAGCTGTTTTTT	CASSSRVRGTGELFF	TRBJ2-2	TRBV27	NA	NA
TGTGCCGGCAGTTTAACGGCCGGAGTAGATACGCAGTATTTT	CAGSLTAGVDTQYF	TRBJ2-3	TRBV27	NA	NA
TGTGCCAGCAGCCCCGACAGGGCGTACAATGAGCAGTTCTTC	CASSPDRAYNEQFF	TRBJ2-1	TRBV27	TRBD1	few
TGCGCCAGCAGCCCAACTAGCGGGGGGGCCACTGAGCAGTTCTTC	CASSPTSGGATEQFF	TRBJ2-1	TRBV5-1	TRBD2	few
TGTGCCAGCAGATCGGGACTAGCGCTCGAGCAGTACTTC	CASRSGLALEQYF	TRBJ2-7	TRBV12-3/TRBV12-4	TRBD2	NA
TGCAGTGCTAGAGATCCGCGAGGACTAGCGGGATACAATGAGCAGTTCTTC	CSARDPRGLAGYNEQFF	TRBJ2-1	TRBV20-1	TRBD2	once
TGTGCCAGCAGTCCATATCTTTACAATGAGCAGTTCTTC	CASSPYLYNEQFF	TRBJ2-1	TRBV6-5	NA	NA
TGTGCCAGCAGTCCACAGGTCACCAATCAGCCCCAGCATTTT	CASSPQVTNQPQHF	TRBJ1-5	TRBV12-3/TRBV12-4	NA	NA
TGTGCCAGCAGCTTATCTCAGGGTAACACTGAAGCTTTCTTT	CASSLSQGNTEAFF	TRBJ1-1	TRBV11-2	NA	few
TGTGCCAGCAGTTACAACCCTAGGGGGTCCTACAATGAGCAGTACTTC	CASSYNPRGSYNEQYF	TRBJ2-7	TRBV6-6	NA	few
TGTGCCAGCAGTTACTCCCACCCGACTAGCGGAACCTACGAGCAGTACTTC	CASSYSHPTSGTYEQYF	TRBJ2-7	TRBV6-5	TRBD2	few
TGTGCCAGCAGCTTAGCGAGAAATACTGCAGATACGCAGTATTTT	CASSLARNTADTQYF	TRBJ2-3	TRBV7-2	NA	NA
TGTGCCAGCAGCCGTGGGACGGGGGCGAACTACGAGCAGTACTTC	CASSRGTGANYEQYF	TRBJ2-7	TRBV4-2	NA	few
TGTGCCAGCAGCCCCGCCTGGACAGGGGACTACGAGCAGTACTTC	CASSPAWTGDYEQYF	TRBJ2-7	TRBV5-4	TRBD1	NA
TGTGCTACGATGATGGCGGGGCAACATCAAGAGACCCAGTACTTC	CATMMAGQHQETQYF	TRBJ2-5	TRBV6-2/TRBV6-3	NA	many
TGTGCCAGCAGGGCTGACTGGACCTCCTATAATTCACCCCTCCACTTT	CASRADWTSYNSPLHF	TRBJ1-6	TRBV6-1	NA	NA
TGTGCCACTGCACGGGGGGGGGCTAATGAAAAACTGTTTTTT	CATARGGANEKLFF	TRBJ1-4	TRBV7-2	NA	few
TGTGCCAGCAGCTTATCCGAAGGGCAGGGCAATCAGCCCCAGCATTTT	CASSLSEGQGNQPQHF	TRBJ1-5	TRBV7-8	NA	NA